This TCR beta chain was captured in a study of T cells in Graves' hyperthyroidism and ophthalmopathy. Study-wide results and caveats: Blood shared most expanded thyroid clonotypes above 0.001.

This clonotype was counted a single time. Antigen: not known. Trimming cost V 4 bases and J 3 bases, with 8 bases left between them. Germline V gene sequence: CDR1 LNHDA, CDR2 SQIVND (reference sequence). The CDR3 has 13 amino acids. It was RNA transcripts that yielded the amplified TCR beta CDR3 regions. First-round RT-PCR of the TCR CDR3 relied on the HTBI primer set. TCRdb reprocessed the multiplex PCR reads via MiXCR and lists one record per CDR3 protein. The repertoire includes roughly 400,000 distinct CDR3 sequences, about a sixth of them detected once, and about a quarter sits in the top ten. A sample of blood taken at first hyperthyroidism diagnosis preceded any ophthalmopathy symptoms.

The sample comprised blood. The J gene is TRBJ2-3, the V gene TRBV19; no definite D call. This TCR came from a young woman with Graves' hyperthyroidism that later progressed to Graves' ophthalmopathy. The CDR3 DNA is TGTGCCAGTAGTACCACATATACAGATACGCAGTATTTT. It is translated as CASSTTYTDTQYF.